This TCR beta chain was obtained from a study of OX40 agonist ivuxolimab in advanced cancers. Regarding the complete study: Ivuxolimab was a fully human IgG2 agonistic monoclonal antibody targeting the costimulatory receptor OX40 (CD134). Patients were allowed to have had prior anti-PD-1, anti-PD-L1 or anti-CTLA-4 therapy, and approximately 40% of the dose-escalation patients had previously received checkpoint inhibitors. Of the approximately 54 patients in dose escalation, some 20 had hepatocellular carcinoma, some 15 had melanoma, 9 had renal cell carcinoma and 9 had head and neck cancer. Peripheral TCRbeta sequencing aimed to test whether ivuxolimab altered TCR sequence diversity and caused clonal T-cell expansion. The paper describes the monotherapy dose-escalation part (N ≈ 49 patients) of the phase I trial of ivuxolimab. Intravenous ivuxolimab was administered to patients every 2 weeks at six dose levels: 0.01, 0.1, 0.3, 1.5, 3 and 10 mg/kg. In the dose-escalation cohort, over 65% of patients were male, and the mean age was roughly 60 years, with a range of 23 to 79. Partial responses occurred in three dose-escalation patients, of whom one had hepatocellular carcinoma and two had cutaneous melanoma. Study-level results and caveats: The antigen specificity of the clonally expanded peripheral T cells was not determined. Low levels of normalized T-cell clonal expansion were also seen in some patients who did not respond. After ivuxolimab, more expanded clones were found on average in CD8+ T cells than in CD4+ T cells. At doses of 0.1 to 3.0 mg/kg, clonal expansion of both CD4+ and CD8+ T cells in blood was seen between baseline and week 6. Partial responders in the 0.1-3.0 mg/kg groups had among the lowest normalized peripheral clonal expansion, especially among CD8+ T cells.

Worth noting for this clone: Its antigen has not been determined. The record has no base qualities; no much larger clone is one base away.

For sequencing of the TCRbeta CDR3 region, genomic DNA was extracted from the sorted cells. The immunoSEQ Assay was used to sequence the TCRbeta CDR3 regions. This is the immuneACCESS table as TCRdb keeps it, with only in-frame sequences that have V and J called. A part of the clones is gone; compared with another copy, unresolved V genes explain less than half, and the rest is unexplained. Present in this sample are 55,000 to 90,000 clones, about 90% of which were seen just once. Under 2.5% of the sample goes to the ten largest clones. The trial excluded patients who had a history of autoimmune disease or who were on systemic immunosuppression. In every dose cohort, peripheral blood was drawn for TCR sequencing at baseline, cycle 4 day 1, and cycle 7 day 1. The samples were taken from a phase I, first-in-human, multicenter, open-label dose-escalation trial of ivuxolimab. Adults with locally advanced or metastatic head and neck squamous cell, hepatocellular, melanoma or renal cell carcinoma were enrolled in the trial. Before TCR sequencing, CD4+ T cells and CD8+ T cells from peripheral blood were sorted into separate populations.

This receptor was obtained from an adult with an advanced solid tumor such as melanoma, head and neck, liver or kidney cancer. The sample was CD4+ or CD8+ T cells sorted from blood, taken in a trial of the OX40 agonist ivuxolimab.

The DNA reads TGTGCCAGCAGCTTTATGGGGGGGGGCACTGAAGCTTTCTTT. Its protein product is CASSFMGGGTEAFF. Recombination joined TRBV11-2 with TRBJ1-1; the D region possibly corresponds to TRBD1 (5 bases align). From a lookup of the germline V gene, CDR1 and CDR2 are SGHAT and FQNNGV. Including cysteine and phenylalanine, the CDR3 has 14 amino acids. CDR3 DNA only is kept here, 42 bases in frame from base 1. Trimming removed 3 bases from V and 4 bases from J, leaving 12 bases between the germline ends.